The 21 T cell receptor beta chains in this list originate from one sample, sequenced in a study of molecular identifiers for immune sequencing clone quantification (dated by TCRdb to between 2018 and 2020). The library was obtained by PCR. Sequencing was performed on an Illumina HiSeq 4000. TCRdb cleaned the public reads at Q25 with fastp, built clones with MiXCR and kept in-frame beta chains. Every CDR3 protein is listed once, alongside the most common genes and DNA of its rows. The sample table holds approximately 500,000 distinct CDR3 sequences, of which 20% to 25% were seen once. Together, the top ten hold about 0.84% of the sample. The sequenced sample consisted of naive CD8+ T cells from blood, with Jurkat cell RNA spiked in. Reading the label with the study, this specimen's cell subset or site is: FACS-sorted CD8+CD4-CCR7+CD45RA+ naive T cells. The source is a human donor in good health. Some libraries in this study had Jurkat cell RNA spiked in.

The rearrangement uses TRBV12-3 or TRBV12-4 and TRBJ2-1; 9 bases are shared with TRBD1. Unmatched junction bases numbered 7, after V lost 3 bases and J lost 7 bases. CDR3 length: 15 residues. The CDR3 sequence: CASSFMGQGRNEQFF. CDR3 bases: TGTGCCAGCAGTTTTATGGGACAGGGTCGGAATGAGCAGTTCTTC.

The chain joins TRBV27 to TRBJ2-7; either TRBD1 or TRBD2 may fit D (6 bases each). The CDR3 has 15 residues. V was pared by 6 bases and J by 0 bases, with 15 bases between. CDR1 and CDR2 (germline): MNHEY, SMNVEV (reference sequence). The DNA of the CDR3 is TGTGCCAGCAGCGACAACCCGGGGGCCTCCTACGAGCAGTACTTC. This encodes CASSDNPGASYEQYF.

With respect to this clonotype: Its ends do not fully match the called genes, so a read error is possible. This rearrangement joins TRBV7-9 to TRBJ2-5; possible D gene TRBD2, 5 bases. This CDR3 is built from 15 residues. Germline values: CDR1 SEHNR, CDR2 FQNEAQ (reference sequence). This CDR3 reads CANSPPPRALETQYF. DNA of the CDR3: TGTGCCAACAGCCCCCCCCCGAGGGCGTTGGAGACCCAGTACTTC.

The gene calls are TRBV4-3 and TRBJ2-2; D is ambiguous. The germline V gene encodes CDR1 LGHNA and CDR2 YSLEER. Trimming cost V 0 bases and J 2 bases, with 7 bases left between them. The length of the CDR3 is 15 residues. CDR3 loop: CASSQETVNTGELFF. Here the CDR3 DNA reads TGCGCCAGCAGCCAAGAAACAGTCAACACCGGGGAGCTGTTTTTT.

This clonotype has a count of ten or more. The chain is built from TRBV29-1 and TRBJ2-7; D unclear. This CDR3 contains 12 residues. The germline gives CDR1 SQVTM, CDR2 ANQGSEA. Trimming pared 6 bases from V and 3 bases from J, leaving 12 bases between. DNA of the CDR3: TGCAGCGTGCTCGTGGGGTTCTACGAGCAGTACTTC. Protein product: CSVLVGFYEQYF.

Worth noting for this clonotype: A much larger clone lies one base from this, so it may be a read error. The rearrangement joins TRBV5-3 to TRBJ2-7; D unclear. TRBV5-3 is filed as an ORF, its function uncertain. The CDR3 is 14 residues long. The V gene lost 8 bases and the J gene lost 2 bases, with 17 bases spanning the gap. CDR3 protein: CASSVTWPPYEQYF. The CDR3 DNA is TGTGCCAGCAGCGTCACCTGGCCTCCCTACGAGCAGTACTTC.

Only one count was recorded for this clonotype. A read error may be the cause here, since a much bigger clone is one base away. V and J are TRBV12-3 or TRBV12-4 and TRBJ2-3; D gene uncertain. There are 16 residues in the CDR3. The CDR3 is CASSLGIQISTDAQYF. CDR3 DNA: TGTGCCAGCAGTTTAGGGATCCAGATTAGCACAGATGCGCAGTATTTT.

This clonotype was seen at least ten times. This sequence joins TRBV4-3 and TRBJ2-2; TRBD1 might be the D (6 bases). The ends were cut back, 0 bases at V and 1 base at J, with 9 bases in the middle. The length of the CDR3 is 16 residues. CDR1 is LGHNA and CDR2 is YSLEER in the germline V gene. Here the CDR3 DNA reads TGCGCCAGCAGCCAAGAGGGGGCCATGAACACCGGGGAGCTGTTTTTT. Translating it yields CASSQEGAMNTGELFF.

The chain has TRBV30 and TRBJ1-2; 8 bases map to TRBD1. Germline CDR1 reads GTSNPN; CDR2 reads SVGIG (reference sequence). With 2 bases clipped from V and 3 bases from J, the junction kept 5 bases outside the gene matches. The CDR3 is 14 residues long. The CDR3 region is CAWSSQGAYYGYTF. The CDR3, as DNA: TGTGCCTGGAGTAGCCAGGGGGCGTACTATGGCTACACCTTC.

In its sample, this clonotype was seen many times. The rearrangement links TRBV29-1 to TRBJ2-1, with no clear D. The V gene lost 4 bases and the J gene lost 0 bases, with 10 bases spanning the gap. The germline CDR1 and CDR2 sequences are SQVTM and ANQGSEA. CDR3 size: 14 residues. For the CDR3, the DNA is TGCAGCGTTGTAGACCAGAGCTCCTACAATGAGCAGTTCTTC. Translating gives CSVVDQSSYNEQFF.

This clonotype was seen repeatedly, ten times or more. The chain joins TRBV6-4 to TRBJ2-3; tentative D call: TRBD2 (5 bases). Germline V lookup: CDR1 MRHNA, CDR2 SNTAGT. The CDR3 has 15 amino acids. The V and J ends lost 6 bases and 1 base respectively, with 14 bases between them. CDR3 protein: CASSPALGGTDTQYF. CDR3 sequence (DNA): TGTGCCAGCAGCCCGGCGCTGGGAGGCACAGATACGCAGTATTTT.

This clonotype was counted a few times. The chain joins TRBV20-1 to TRBJ1-1; 7 nucleotides agree with TRBD1. The CDR3 runs 16 residues. The junction had 12 bases not matched to a gene; V was cut back by 0 bases and J by 5 bases. Germline values: CDR1 DFQATT, CDR2 SNEGSKA (reference sequence). The chain's CDR3 is CSAREPLRGLGTEAFF. As DNA, the CDR3 is TGCAGTGCTAGAGAACCTCTCAGGGGGTTAGGGACTGAAGCTTTCTTT.

The chain couples TRBV4-1 to TRBJ2-3, with D perhaps TRBD1 (6 bases). Germline V lookup: CDR1 MGHRA, CDR2 YSYEKL. Trimming cost V 8 bases and J 2 bases, with 23 bases left between them. CDR3 size: 17 residues. The CDR3 loop reads CASGPTSTGAPTDTQYF. CDR3 nucleotide sequence: TGCGCCAGCGGCCCCACGTCGACAGGCGCACCCACAGATACGCAGTATTTT.

This clonotype was observed many times. V gene TRBV7-9 combines with J gene TRBJ2-7; D is uncertain. Trimming cost V 5 bases and J 4 bases, with 9 bases left between them. Germline CDR1 is SEHNR and CDR2 is FQNEAQ (reference sequence). The CDR3 is made up of 12 amino acids. CDR3 sequence reads: CASSRGFYEQYF. For the CDR3, the DNA is TGTGCCAGCAGCCGTGGGTTTTACGAGCAGTACTTC.

V gene TRBV25-1 combines with J gene TRBJ1-5; weak D call: TRBD1 (6 bases). CDR3 length equals 17 residues. Germline V gene lookup returns CDR1 MGHDK and CDR2 SYGVNS. V was trimmed by 2 bases and J by 0 bases, leaving 14 bases between them. CDR3 sequence reads: CASSEGLSGDSNQPQHF. The CDR3, as DNA: TGTGCCAGCAGTGAAGGATTGTCAGGGGATAGCAATCAGCCCCAGCATTTT.

The chain carries TRBV11-2 and TRBJ2-1; D not resolved. Trimming removed 6 bases from V and 4 bases from J, with 7 bases in between. Germline V gives CDR1 SGHAT, CDR2 FQNNGV. The CDR3 is made up of 12 amino acids. The CDR3 reads CASSHGYNEQFF. Written as DNA, the CDR3 is TGTGCCAGCAGTCACGGGTACAATGAGCAGTTCTTC.

In its sample, this clonotype was seen a few times. The V and J genes are TRBV24-1 and TRBJ2-3, with D possibly TRBD2 on 6 matching bases. V gave up 1 base and J gave up 1 base, with 8 bases separating them. Germline CDR1 is KGHDR and CDR2 is SFDVKD. The length of the CDR3 is 15 residues. CDR3 nucleotides: TGTGCCACCAGTGATTTTTCGGGGGGCACAGATACGCAGTATTTT. This encodes CATSDFSGGTDTQYF.

This chain connects TRBV9 to TRBJ1-4; tentatively, D is TRBD1 (6 bases). The CDR3 extends over 15 amino acids. V was pared by 4 bases and J by 8 bases, with 18 bases between. Looked up from germline, CDR1 is SGDLS and CDR2 is YYNGEE. The chain's CDR3 is CASSLLGGALEKLFF. CDR3 bases: TGTGCCAGCAGCCTACTCGGGGGCGCGCTAGAAAAACTGTTTTTT. The full variable domain, in which reference TRBV9 and TRBJ1-4 provide the parts outside the CDR3, is DSGVTQTPKHLITATGQRVTLRCSPRSGDLSVYWYQQSLDQGLQFLIQYYNGEERAKGNILERFSAQQFPDLHSELNLSSLELGDSALYFCASSLLGGALEKLFFGSGTQLSVL.

The J gene is TRBJ2-5, the V gene TRBV7-6; TRBD1 matches at 7 bases. Germline V gives CDR1 SGHVS, CDR2 FNYEAQ. This CDR3 region has 15 residues. With 5 bases clipped from V and 5 bases from J, the junction kept 11 bases outside the gene matches. In DNA, the CDR3 is TGTGCCAGCAGCCGCCTACAGGGGCTTAAGGAGACCCAGTACTTC. Encoded protein: CASSRLQGLKETQYF.

This chain links TRBV20-1 with TRBJ1-5; weak D call: TRBD1 (6 bases). V dropped 1 base and J dropped 5 bases, with 18 bases sitting between them. Germline V CDR1 and CDR2: DFQATT, SNEGSKA (reference sequence). CDR3 length: 16 amino acids. The CDR3 sequence is CSARGRTAPYDQPQHF. CDR3 coding DNA: TGCAGTGCTAGAGGCCGGACAGCGCCCTATGATCAGCCCCAGCATTTT.

There are many counts of this clonotype. The chain recombines TRBV25-1 with TRBJ1-1, with 10 bases lining up with TRBD1. Germline CDR1 reads MGHDK; CDR2 reads SYGVNS. With 11 bases clipped from V and 6 bases from J, the junction kept 3 bases outside the gene matches. This CDR3 is 11 amino acids long. The CDR3 DNA follows: TGTGCCGCGGGACAGGGGTCTGAAGCTTTCTTT. It encodes CAAGQGSEAFF. The whole variable domain, filled in from reference TRBV25-1 and TRBJ1-1, reads EADIYQTPRYLVIGTGKKITLECSQTMGHDKMYWYQQDPGMELHLIHYSYGVNSTEKGDLSSESTVSRIRTEHFPLTLESARPSHTSQYLCAAGQGSEAFFGQGTRLTVV.